These T cell receptor beta chains were read from a single sample in a study of T-cell memory formation after mild COVID-19. TCRdb recomputed calls from the 5' RACE reads with MiXCR, one row per CDR3 protein. Seen here are approximately 290,000 distinct CDR3 sequences, 19% observed once, and the top ten hold around a fifth. Sequencing was performed on PBMCs or a T cell subset sorted from them (not recorded which). Receptors were obtained from a man younger than 35 who had mild COVID-19 (a few samples of this study predate the infection). Cell type and time point are not known. Each CDR3 is given with its conserved first and last residue. The D gene is left open where the match is weak. Where a row states a size, it is once, few, many or the class of an expanded clone; other rows omit it.

D	V	J	size	CDR3	DNA
.	TRBV7-9	TRBJ2-2	few	CASSFVQNTGELFF	TGTGCCAGCAGCTTCGTCCAGAACACCGGGGAGCTGTTTTTT
.	TRBV7-2	TRBJ2-1	few	CASSLPTGGESSYNEQFF	TGTGCCAGCAGCTTACCTACAGGGGGGGAGAGCTCCTACAATGAGCAGTTCTTC
TRBD1	TRBV7-9	TRBJ1-1	.	CASSPGGQGMNTEAFF	TGTGCCAGCAGCCCTGGGGGACAGGGGATGAACACTGAAGCTTTCTTT
.	TRBV18	TRBJ2-3	.	CASSPGKGADTQYF	TGTGCCAGCTCACCGGGGAAAGGGGCAGATACGCAGTATTTT
.	TRBV20-1	TRBJ2-5	.	CSARGYETQYF	TGCAGTGCTAGGGGGTATGAGACCCAGTACTTC
.	TRBV3-1	TRBJ1-5	.	CASSPDSRNQPQHF	TGTGCCAGCAGCCCGGACAGCAGGAATCAGCCCCAGCATTTT
.	TRBV7-2	TRBJ1-2	many	CASTPDSPGPGYTF	TGTGCCAGCACCCCGGACAGCCCGGGACCTGGCTACACCTTC
.	TRBV28	TRBJ2-6	.	CASSDGGSGANVLTF	TGTGCCAGCAGTGATGGTGGCTCTGGGGCCAACGTCCTGACTTTC
.	TRBV29-1	TRBJ2-3	many	CSVVRGTDTQYF	TGCAGCGTTGTCAGAGGCACAGATACGCAGTATTTT
TRBD2	TRBV28	TRBJ2-2	few	CASSGTSGASGELFF	TGTGCCAGCAGTGGGACTAGCGGGGCGAGCGGGGAGCTGTTTTTT
.	TRBV7-2	TRBJ1-2	few	CASRLGGTYGYTF	TGTGCCAGCAGATTAGGGGGGACCTATGGCTACACCTTC
.	TRBV6-2/TRBV6-3	TRBJ2-3	few	CASSPHRDGPTSQYF	TGTGCCAGCAGTCCCCACCGGGACGGGCCCACGTCCCAGTATTTT
TRBD2	TRBV6-5	TRBJ2-1	.	CASTVWTSGNNEQFF	TGTGCCAGCACGGTTTGGACTAGCGGTAACAATGAGCAGTTCTTC
TRBD2	TRBV30	TRBJ2-1	few	CAWRELAGAEFF	TGTGCCTGGAGGGAACTAGCGGGGGCTGAGTTCTTC
.	TRBV4-1	TRBJ2-1	few	CASSQPRRPDQDNEQFF	TGCGCCAGCAGCCAACCGAGACGCCCCGACCAAGACAATGAGCAGTTCTTC
.	TRBV7-3	TRBJ2-6	.	CASSSYRPGANVLTF	TGTGCCAGCAGCTCTTACAGGCCCGGGGCCAACGTCCTGACTTTC
TRBD1	TRBV20-1	TRBJ2-5	.	CSALNQDREQTQYF	TGCAGTGCTCTCAATCAAGACAGGGAACAGACCCAGTACTTC
TRBD2	TRBV4-2	TRBJ2-1	.	CASSHPAGTRPREQFF	TGTGCCAGCAGCCACCCGGCCGGGACTAGGCCCCGAGAGCAGTTCTTC
TRBD2	TRBV10-1	TRBJ2-5	.	CASSHTSGGQETQYF	TGCGCCAGCAGTCATACTAGCGGGGGACAAGAGACCCAGTACTTC
.	TRBV25-1	TRBJ2-1	.	CASSDWDVREYNEQFF	TGTGCCAGCAGTGATTGGGACGTGAGGGAGTACAATGAGCAGTTCTTC
TRBD1	TRBV27	TRBJ2-3	few	CASSIFGTGRTDTQYF	TGTGCCAGCAGTATTTTCGGGACAGGACGGACAGATACGCAGTATTTT
.	TRBV6-5	TRBJ2-5	few	CASSYVGGAMETQYF	TGTGCCAGCAGTTACGTCGGTGGAGCAATGGAGACCCAGTACTTC
TRBD1	TRBV6-5	TRBJ2-7	few	CASHPGTGVYEQYF	TGTGCCAGCCACCCCGGGACAGGGGTCTACGAGCAGTACTTC
TRBD1	TRBV25-1	TRBJ1-1	few	CASTEQGGGTEAFF	TGTGCCAGCACCGAACAGGGGGGAGGCACTGAAGCTTTCTTT
TRBD1	TRBV6-5	TRBJ2-7	few	CASSGFGTGGYEQYF	TGTGCCAGCAGTGGATTCGGGACAGGGGGCTACGAGCAGTACTTC
.	TRBV20-1	TRBJ1-5	.	CSARRQSYSNQPQHF	TGCAGTGCTAGAAGACAGTCATATAGCAATCAGCCCCAGCATTTT
.	TRBV10-2	TRBJ2-5	.	CASEGGLRETQYF	TGCGCCAGCGAGGGGGGCCTAAGGGAGACCCAGTACTTC
.	TRBV4-3	TRBJ1-1	.	CASSPGPANTEAFF	TGCGCCAGCAGCCCAGGGCCAGCTAACACTGAAGCTTTCTTT
.	TRBV20-1	TRBJ1-4	.	CSARRQNEKLFF	TGCAGTGCTAGGAGACAGAATGAAAAACTGTTTTTT
.	TRBV2	TRBJ2-3	.	CASRDWSYTQYF	TGTGCCAGCAGGGATTGGAGCTATACGCAGTATTTT
TRBD1	TRBV5-1	TRBJ1-4	few	CASSLGDRGGEKLFF	TGCGCCAGCAGCTTGGGGGACAGGGGCGGTGAAAAACTGTTTTTT
.	TRBV6-5	TRBJ2-5	few	CASSGHNQETQYF	TGTGCCAGCAGCGGGCATAACCAAGAGACCCAGTACTTC
.	TRBV10-3	TRBJ2-7	.	CASQWPGSYEQYF	TGTGCCAGCCAATGGCCGGGTTCCTACGAGCAGTACTTC
.	TRBV6-5	TRBJ2-1	.	CASTPSTGYNEQFF	TGTGCCAGCACCCCAAGTACGGGATACAATGAGCAGTTCTTC
TRBD1	TRBV24-1	TRBJ2-2	.	CATSRTGGGELFF	TGTGCCACCAGCCGGACAGGTGGCGGGGAGCTGTTTTTT
.	TRBV2	TRBJ1-1	.	CASSDGEGRNTEAFF	TGTGCCAGCAGTGATGGGGAGGGAAGGAACACTGAAGCTTTCTTT
TRBD2	TRBV7-9	TRBJ2-1	.	CASSLDSGGKFEQFF	TGTGCCAGCAGCTTAGATTCGGGGGGGAAATTTGAGCAGTTCTTC
TRBD1	TRBV5-1	TRBJ1-1	.	CASSLQGRGTNTEAFF	TGCGCCAGCAGCTTACAGGGGAGGGGGACGAACACTGAAGCTTTCTTT
.	TRBV27	TRBJ2-3	few	CASSRGGLQRGTDTQYF	TGTGCCAGCAGTCGTGGAGGGTTACAGCGGGGCACAGATACGCAGTATTTT
.	TRBV5-1	TRBJ1-4	.	CASSTSGTDREKLFF	TGCGCCAGCAGCACCTCCGGGACGGATCGTGAAAAACTGTTTTTT
TRBD2	TRBV20-1	TRBJ2-5	.	CSVRGEETQYF	TGCAGTGTCCGGGGGGAAGAGACCCAGTACTTC
.	TRBV12-3/TRBV12-4	TRBJ1-5	.	CASSFKVDQPQHF	TGTGCCAGCAGTTTTAAGGTAGATCAGCCCCAGCATTTT
TRBD1	TRBV4-3	TRBJ1-2	many	CASRFKGQGAHGYTF	TGCGCCAGCAGATTTAAAGGACAGGGGGCCCATGGCTACACCTTC
TRBD1	TRBV29-1	TRBJ1-1	.	CSVGQDEAFF	TGCAGCGTCGGACAGGACGAAGCTTTCTTT
.	TRBV20-1	TRBJ2-1	few	CSASSVPYNEQFF	TGCAGTGCTTCTAGTGTCCCCTACAATGAGCAGTTCTTC
.	TRBV15	TRBJ2-3	few	CATSRDLSGEGATDTQYF	TGTGCCACCAGCAGAGATCTCTCCGGGGAGGGGGCCACAGATACGCAGTATTTT
.	TRBV10-3	TRBJ2-3	.	CAISERDATDTQYF	TGTGCCATCAGTGAAAGGGACGCCACAGATACGCAGTATTTT
.	TRBV12-3/TRBV12-4	TRBJ1-1	few	CASSPGTNTEAFF	TGTGCCAGCAGTCCCGGGACGAACACTGAAGCTTTCTTT